Reported below is one T cell receptor beta chain. The data were taken from a study of blood T cell repertoires in COVID-19. Study at large: Some COVID-19 samples were acute and others convalescent; all came from the United States, Italy and Spain. PBMCs, B-cell-depleted T cells, or T cells provided the cDNA or gDNA that made up the material.

Germline V gene data show CDR1 as SGHTA and CDR2 as FQGNSA. With 4 bases removed from V and 2 bases from J, the gap between germline ends came to 11 bases. The CDR3 is 14 residues long. The repertoire was sequenced with immunoSEQ multiplex PCR; TCRdb's copy has only in-frame clones and lacks some. The table lists roughly 230,000 clones, roughly 84% of them singletons. Sequences were obtained from peripheral blood. The chain joins TRBV7-2 to TRBJ1-1; D gene uncertain. The clonotype was recovered from a woman in her forties or fifties with acute or convalescent COVID-19. CDR3 protein: CASSYRGFNTEAFF. The CDR3 bases are TGTGCCAGCAGCTACCGAGGGTTCAACACTGAAGCTTTCTTT.